This paragraph reports one T cell receptor (beta chain). Its antigen is not known. This specimen comes from a study of cytomegalovirus exposure and HLA in healthy donors. Primers for the PCR totalled 60 Vbeta and 13 Jbeta. The assay was immunoSEQ multiplex PCR, and TCRdb's table has in-frame clones only and misses some. The sample features 60,000 to 100,000 clones, with about 4.6% in its top ten. The study, taken as a whole, reports: Presence/absence analyses supposed approximately even sequencing depth among donors. In a later analysis, donors in an Asian-associated ancestry cluster reportedly had fewer N-insertions in productive TCRs than the cohort mean.

Sequencing was carried out using PBMCs. The receptor's source is a man between 25 and 39 years old in good health and CMV-seronegative.

The CDR3 loop reads CASSPSGGLYNEQFF. CDR3 in DNA: TGTGCCAGCAGCCCTAGCGGGGGCCTATACAATGAGCAGTTCTTC. This rearrangement joins TRBV5-4 to TRBJ2-1, with 10 positions matching TRBD2. V was clipped by 4 bases and J by 4 bases; unmatched bases: 5. The CDR3 runs 15 residues. Germline V gene sequence: CDR1 SGHNT, CDR2 YYREEE (reference sequence).